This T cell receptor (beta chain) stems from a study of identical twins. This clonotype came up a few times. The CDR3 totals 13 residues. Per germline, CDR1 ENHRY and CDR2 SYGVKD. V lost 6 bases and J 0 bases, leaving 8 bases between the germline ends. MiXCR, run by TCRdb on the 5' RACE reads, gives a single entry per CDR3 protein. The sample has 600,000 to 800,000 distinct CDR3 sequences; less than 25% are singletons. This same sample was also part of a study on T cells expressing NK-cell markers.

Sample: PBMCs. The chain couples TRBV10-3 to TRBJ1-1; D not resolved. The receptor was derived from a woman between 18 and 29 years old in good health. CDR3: CAIRLEMNTEAFF. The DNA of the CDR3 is TGTGCCATCAGACTGGAGATGAACACTGAAGCTTTCTTT.